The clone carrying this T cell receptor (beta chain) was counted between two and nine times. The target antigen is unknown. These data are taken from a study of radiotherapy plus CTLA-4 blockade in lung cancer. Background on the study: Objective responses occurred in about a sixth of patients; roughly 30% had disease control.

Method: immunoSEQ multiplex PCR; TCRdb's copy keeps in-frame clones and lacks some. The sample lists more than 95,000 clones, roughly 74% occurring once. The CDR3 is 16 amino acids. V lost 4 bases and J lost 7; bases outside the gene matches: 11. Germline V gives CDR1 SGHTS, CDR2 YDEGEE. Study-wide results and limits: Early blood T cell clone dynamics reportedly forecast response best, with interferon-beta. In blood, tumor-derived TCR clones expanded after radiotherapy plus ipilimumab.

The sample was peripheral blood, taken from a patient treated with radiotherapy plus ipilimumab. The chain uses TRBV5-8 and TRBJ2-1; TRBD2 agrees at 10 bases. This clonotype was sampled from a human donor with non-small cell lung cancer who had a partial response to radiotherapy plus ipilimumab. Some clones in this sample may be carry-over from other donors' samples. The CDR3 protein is CASSGESGGAWNEQFF. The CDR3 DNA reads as TGTGCCAGCAGCGGGGAGAGCGGGGGGGCGTGGAATGAGCAGTTCTTC.